Included here is one T cell receptor beta chain sequence, with context. What it binds is not known. The record originates from a study of post-analysis software for immune sequencing data. Study-wide results and limits: Five or six TRBV segments were more frequent in patients than controls; TRBV5-6, TRBV5-1 and TRBV20-1 belonged to this group.

Unique-molecular-identifier-tagged TCR beta cDNA libraries were used. TCRdb passed the PCR reads through MiXCR, listing each CDR3 protein once. The profile covers approximately 660,000 distinct CDR3 sequences, with about 60% appearing a single time and around 11% taken by the ten largest. The CDR3 is 11 amino acids. Trimming pared 6 bases from V and 13 bases from J, leaving 13 bases between. This TCR was recovered from a girl under 10 years old with multiple sclerosis. The V and J genes are TRBV12-3 or TRBV12-4 and TRBJ2-4; the D gene is possibly TRBD2 (5 bases). Specimen: blood. The CDR3 DNA follows: TGTGCCAGCAGCCATTTGGGAGAGCAGTACTTC. As protein: CASSHLGEQYF.